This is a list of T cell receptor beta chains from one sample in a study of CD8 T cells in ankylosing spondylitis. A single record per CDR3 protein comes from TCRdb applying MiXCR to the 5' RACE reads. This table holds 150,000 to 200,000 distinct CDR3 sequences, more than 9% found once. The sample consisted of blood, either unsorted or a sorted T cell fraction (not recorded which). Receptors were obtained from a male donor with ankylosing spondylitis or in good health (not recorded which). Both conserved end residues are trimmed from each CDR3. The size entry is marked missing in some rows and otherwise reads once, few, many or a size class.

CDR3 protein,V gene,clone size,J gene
ASTVGRPRPDTQY,TRBV6-1,many,TRBJ2-3
ASSLGLVEQY,TRBV7-2,few,TRBJ2-7
SASPQGSSDTQY,TRBV20-1,many,TRBJ2-3
ASRTSGGAHEQY,TRBV11-2,few,TRBJ2-7
ASSLGHEVDEQY,TRBV5-1,many,TRBJ2-7
ASTKGTEQREQY,TRBV19,many,TRBJ2-7
ASSLLGGGRSTDTQY,TRBV11-2,few,TRBJ2-3
ASSPTNRGITYEQY,TRBV14,many,TRBJ2-7
ATSRPRVGGTDTQY,TRBV15,few,TRBJ2-3
ASSRDSSYNEQF,TRBV3-1,many,TRBJ2-1
ASSPRLSLAGGSYEQY,TRBV3-1,many,TRBJ2-7
ASSLASGKSSYEQY,TRBV7-2,NA,TRBJ2-7
ASSPTHQETQY,TRBV18,NA,TRBJ2-5
AWSGLRGYT,TRBV30,NA,TRBJ1-2
ASSPRRGGLYGYT,TRBV3-1,NA,TRBJ1-2
SAMATSVTYEQY,TRBV20-1,many,TRBJ2-7
ASPTGVYNEQF,TRBV7-9,NA,TRBJ2-1
ASSLGGAAFTEAF,TRBV7-9,few,TRBJ1-1
ASSLAARTGGRNTEAF,TRBV5-1,many,TRBJ1-1
ASSLFRGTDTQY,TRBV7-2,few,TRBJ2-3
SAIGTGFYYEQY,TRBV20-1,many,TRBJ2-7
ASSHDRVANEQY,TRBV7-9,many,TRBJ2-7
VSSEAPLTGNYGYT,TRBV6-1,NA,TRBJ1-2
ASSLTPVSNQPQH,TRBV7-6,many,TRBJ1-5
ASSLWGGALF,TRBV5-6,NA,TRBJ2-2
ASSENTGRGAKNIQY,TRBV10-2,many,TRBJ2-4
ASSSGRRSTDTQY,TRBV7-6,many,TRBJ2-3
ASKEINSGNTIY,TRBV7-2,NA,TRBJ1-3
ASGLAGTDTQY,TRBV12-3/TRBV12-4,many,TRBJ2-3
SAYSGTGGSYNEQF,TRBV20-1,few,TRBJ2-1
ASSLSTADTQY,TRBV7-8,many,TRBJ2-3
ASSERGSWDTEAF,TRBV10-1,NA,TRBJ1-1
ASRRQAPGREQY,TRBV28,NA,TRBJ2-7
ASRPWNFSYEQY,TRBV7-9,few,TRBJ2-7
ASSPRSSTDTQY,TRBV18,few,TRBJ2-3